This TCR beta chain was captured by sequencing in a study of T cells in Graves' hyperthyroidism and ophthalmopathy (dated by TCRdb to about 2019). A note on the overall study: Peripheral blood was sampled at the time of initial diagnosis, prior to any treatment. The paper describes TCR Vbeta CDR3 sequencing of fewer than 150 peripheral blood samples, made up of under 50 ophthalmopathy patients, approximately 76 hyperthyroidism patients and 17 progressor patients. The approximately 100 discovery patients were randomly divided into training and test sets at a 7:3 ratio. To identify distinguishing TCR V-J signatures, a discovery cohort of about 95 patients was used, comprising approximately 40 with Graves' ophthalmopathy and 57 with stable Graves' hyperthyroidism. Prospective prediction of ophthalmopathy was tested in an independent validation cohort of fewer than 20 hyperthyroidism patients and some 17 patients who later progressed to ophthalmopathy. Once sampling was done, hyperthyroidism patients were given methimazole at a starting dose of 30 mg daily, whereas ophthalmopathy patients were given high-dose intravenous methylprednisolone. In about six Graves' hyperthyroidism patients, the study also compared T-cell repertoires from thyroid tissue with T-cell repertoires from blood.

V and J lose 0 bases and 9 bases, and a span of 6 bases separates them. CDR1 LGHNT and CDR2 FRNRAP are derived from the germline V gene. Counted from cysteine to phenylalanine, this CDR3 has 12 amino acids. The only DNA kept is the CDR3, 36 bases in frame from the first base. Stable Graves' hyperthyroidism was defined as no progression to ophthalmopathy during 18 months of follow-up. Hyperthyroidism patients were newly diagnosed, had a disease duration of under 2 months, and were aged 18 to 65 years. The study excluded patients with uncontrolled infections, other autoimmune diseases, pregnancy or lactation. Diagnoses were based on clinical symptoms, serum thyroxine and TRAb, thyroid ultrasound and orbital computed tomography. Ficoll-Paque density gradient centrifugation was used to isolate PBMCs from around 10 ml of fresh peripheral blood. Trizol reagent was used to extract total RNA, and RNA quality was then checked on an Agilent 2100 Bioanalyzer.

Amplification of TCR beta CDR3 regions was carried out from RNA transcripts. For the first round of RT-PCR on the TCR CDR3, the HTBI primer set was used together with the Qiagen OneStep RT-PCR kit. Libraries were constructed in a second round of multiplex PCR, after which size selection and purification were carried out. Sequencing of the libraries was done on an Illumina HiSeq2000 using paired-end 100 bp reads. Per the source publication's procedure: SOAPnuke was used to process the raw data, throwing out any read that contained adapters or uncalled bases, had a mean Phred below 15, or lacked an exact constant-primer or identifier match. High-quality paired reads were merged with COPE v1.2.5, and unique nucleotide sequences were defined as clonotypes. MiTCR v1.1 was used to align clonotypes to the IMGT TRBV, TRBD and TRBJ reference segments. Only V-J combinations with frequency above 0.0001, covering 98% to 99.2% of repertoires, were analysed. A TCS score was defined as the ratio between F50 (clonal expansion) and ExV (chaos), using BLOSUM62-based TCRdist between CDR3 peptides within each V-J. Welch's t-statistics and random forest reduced fewer than 550 V-J features to roughly 13, which were used in a naive Bayes classifier (R e1071). TCRdb reworked the public reads: Q25 trimming with fastp, MiXCR clone assembly, productive beta chains retained. CDR3 protein duplicates are merged, each entry listing the most common genes and DNA. The V and J calls, along with clone size, are taken from TCRdb and not from the paper's own processing. Within this sample are approximately 590,000 distinct CDR3 sequences, with 15% to 17% of them counted one time only. 7.3% of the sample is held by the ten biggest clonotypes.

Overall study results and their limits: In validation, the model predicted progression to ophthalmopathy a median of 6.5 months before onset, with over 55% sensitivity and 72.22% specificity. Sample size was not statistically predetermined, and investigators were not blinded to group allocation. In cross-validation, a model built on a 13 V-J signature told ophthalmopathy apart from stable hyperthyroidism with under 90% sensitivity and roughly 83% specificity, and in testing the same model reached 80%/75%. Blood samples also contained most of the expanded thyroid clonotypes (frequency above 0.001), which suggests that blood repertoires may reflect thyroid immune responses.

Notes on this clonotype: Its cognate antigen has yet to be identified. There are no base qualities to consult, and no much larger clone falls within one base.

This clonotype was obtained from a woman in her twenties or thirties with Graves' hyperthyroidism. Recombination linked TRBV12-5 to TRBJ1-5, with no confidently assigned D gene. Sequenced material: blood. CDR3 protein: CASGLVRGPQHF. The DNA sequence follows: TGTGCTAGTGGTTTGGTAAGAGGGCCCCAGCATTTT. Joined to the reference TRBV12-5 and TRBJ1-5 proteins, this CDR3 gives the full variable domain: DARVTQTPRHKVTEMGQEVTMRCQPILGHNTVFWYRQTMMQGLELLAYFRNRAPLDDSGMPKDRFSAEMPDATLATLKIQPSEPRDSAVYFCASGLVRGPQHFGDGTRLSIL.